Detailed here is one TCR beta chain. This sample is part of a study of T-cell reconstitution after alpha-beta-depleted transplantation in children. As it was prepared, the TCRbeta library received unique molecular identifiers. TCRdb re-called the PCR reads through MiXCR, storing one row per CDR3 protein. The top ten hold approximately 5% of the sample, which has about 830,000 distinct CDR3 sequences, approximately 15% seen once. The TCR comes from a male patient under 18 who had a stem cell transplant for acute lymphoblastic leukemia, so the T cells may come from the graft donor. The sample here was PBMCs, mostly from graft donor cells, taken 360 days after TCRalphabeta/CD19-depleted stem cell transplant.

The CDR3 DNA is TGTGCCAGCAGCTGGGGGACCATTAGCGGGGTCGAAGAGACCCAGTACTTC. It encodes CASSWGTISGVEETQYF. The chain carries TRBV13 and TRBJ2-5, with 8 bases matching TRBD2. The germline gives CDR1 PRHDT, CDR2 FYEKMQ (reference sequence). The CDR3 is 17 residues long. V lost 4 bases, J lost 3 bases, and 13 bases stayed unmatched.